The clone carrying this T cell receptor (beta chain) was seen more than once but under ten times. Its antigen is unidentified. This specimen belongs to a study of human T cells and chemical hapten exposure. The overall study: Skin of the upper inner arm, about 2 cm by about 2 cm, received 2% DPC for sensitization.

As to time point: patch test 2, 6 weeks after DPC sensitization. Treatment defined: therapeutic diphenylcyclopropenone sensitization with weekly scalp DPC. Alopecia patients deemed DPC-suitable, aged 18 to 70, excluding pregnancy. CDR1 is SQVTM, CDR2 ANQGSEA, per germline. The CDR3 is made up of 15 amino acids. With V trimmed by 4 bases and J by 7 bases, 13 bases remained unmatched. TCRdb itself ran the RACE reads through MiXCR, one entry per CDR3 protein. The sample lists around 130,000 distinct CDR3 sequences, approximately 12% occurring once. Study results and caveats: No change in TCRs above 1 in 1000 frequency was produced by DPC sensitization.

Sequenced here: whole blood, sampled in connection with sensitization to the hapten diphenylcyclopropenone (DPC). V gene TRBV29-1 combines with J gene TRBJ2-5; TRBD1 agrees at 9 bases. The TCR originated in a woman aged 45-65 years with alopecia areata. Some clones in this sample may be carry-over from other donors' samples. The CDR3: CSVVAGTGGLGTQYF. In nucleotides, the CDR3 is TGCAGCGTTGTGGCAGGCACAGGGGGCCTCGGGACCCAGTACTTC.